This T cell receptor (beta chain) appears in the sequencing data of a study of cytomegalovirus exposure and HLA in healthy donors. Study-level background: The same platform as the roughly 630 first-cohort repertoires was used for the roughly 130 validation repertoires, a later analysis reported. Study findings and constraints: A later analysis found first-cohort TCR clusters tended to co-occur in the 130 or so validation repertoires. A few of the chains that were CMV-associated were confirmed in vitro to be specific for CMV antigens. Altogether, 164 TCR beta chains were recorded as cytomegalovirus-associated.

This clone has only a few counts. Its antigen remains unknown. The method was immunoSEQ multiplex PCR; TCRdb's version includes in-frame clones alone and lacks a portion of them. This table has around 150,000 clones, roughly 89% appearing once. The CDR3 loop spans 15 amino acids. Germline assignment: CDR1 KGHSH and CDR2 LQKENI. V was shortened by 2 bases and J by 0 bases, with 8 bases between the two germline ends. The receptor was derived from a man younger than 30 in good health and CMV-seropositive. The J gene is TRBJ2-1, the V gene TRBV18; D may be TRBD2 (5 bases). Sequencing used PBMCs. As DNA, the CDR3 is TGTGCCAGCTCACCAGTGGGGAGCTCCTACAATGAGCAGTTCTTC. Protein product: CASSPVGSSYNEQFF. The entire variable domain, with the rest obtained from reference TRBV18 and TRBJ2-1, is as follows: NAGVMQNPRHLVRRRGQEARLRCSPMKGHSHVYWYRQLPEEGLKFMVYLQKENIIDESGMPKERFSAEFPKEGPSILRIQQVVRGDSAAYFCASSPVGSSYNEQFFGPGTRLTVL.